This T cell receptor (beta chain) is drawn from a study of CD8+ T cells in alopecia areata. Of note for this clone: Its matching antigen is unknown.

Reverse transcribed after extraction, RNA yielded cDNA as the sequencing template. Repertoires were generated with immunoSEQ multiplex PCR, while TCRdb's copy carries only in-frame clones and drops some. The sample contains approximately 110,000 clones, less than 60% of which appear only once. The CDR3 runs 15 residues. The V end lost 1 base, the J end lost 3 bases, and 12 bases lay between the germline ends. Germline V lookup: CDR1 MGHRA, CDR2 YSYEKL. Study observations and caveats: Clonality was higher in lesional than normal scalp, especially in alopecia totalis/universalis.

Described treatment: oral pan-JAK inhibitor, 5-10 mg twice daily. Cell sorting was applied to PBMCs, and CD4+ and CD8+ T cells were collected. The chain couples TRBV4-1 to TRBJ1-1; D may be TRBD1 (5 bases). The specimen comprised CD4+ T cells sorted from blood, sampled at week 24, from a patient treated with tofacitinib. The receptor was isolated from a human donor with alopecia areata. Written as DNA, the CDR3 is TGCGCCAGCAGCCAAGTGATGGGGGAATACACTGAAGCTTTCTTT. It specifies CASSQVMGEYTEAFF.